Included here is one TCR beta chain sequence, with context. Its target is not known. This entry belongs to a study of OX40 agonist ivuxolimab in advanced cancers. Whole-study findings and limits: Averaging showed that CD8+ T cells had more expanded clones than CD4+ did.

Germline V gene sequence: CDR1 SQVTM, CDR2 ANQGSEA. The CDR3 extends over 12 amino acids. Trimming took off 3 bases at V and 4 bases at J, with 8 bases between the two ends. Data came from immunoSEQ multiplex PCR; TCRdb stores just in-frame clones and leaves some out. The sample includes 85,000 to 100,000 clones, just under 95% seen only once; the top ten take around 0.25%. The source is an adult with an advanced solid tumor such as melanoma, head and neck, liver or kidney cancer. This specimen consisted of CD4+ or CD8+ T cells sorted from blood, obtained in a trial of the OX40 agonist ivuxolimab. J is TRBJ2-3 and V is TRBV29-1; D is uncertain. The CDR3 loop is CSVDESADTQYF. DNA for the CDR3: TGCAGCGTTGACGAGAGTGCAGATACGCAGTATTTT.